The clone carrying this T cell receptor beta chain was seen many times. MiXCR was run by TCRdb on the RT-PCR reads, yielding one entry per CDR3 protein. The sample lists more than 600,000 distinct CDR3 sequences, around 14% occurring once. This CDR3 has 14 residues. Germline V CDR1 and CDR2: SGHTA, FQGNSA. Deletions cut 5 bases from V and 2 bases from J, with 9 bases between. The gene calls are TRBV7-2 and TRBJ2-2; D call uncertain. This sequence originates from a female donor in good health, serving as a healthy control. Sequenced: memory CD4+ T cells from blood. For the CDR3, the DNA is TGTGCCAGCAGCGCGATCATTAACACCGGGGAGCTGTTTTTT. This sequence encodes CASSAIINTGELFF.